Each of the 6 T cell receptor beta chains below was sequenced from the same sample in a study of identifying expanded T cells in peripheral blood. Using immunoSEQ multiplex PCR, the repertoire was profiled, and TCRdb retains in-frame clones only, with some absent. The data contain around 90,000 clones, 88% of them seen just once; the ten biggest clones take up approximately 4%. Sequenced sample: blood. These receptors came from a person aged 18-70 years in good health.

The chain recombines TRBV28 with TRBJ2-5, with no clear D. The CDR3 has 15 amino acids. V lost 4 bases to trimming and J lost 2 bases, with 14 bases between them. The germline gives CDR1 MDHEN, CDR2 SYDVKM. Here the CDR3 DNA reads TGTGCCAGCAGTTCCCTAATGAGGCAGCAAGAGACCCAGTACTTC. It encodes CASSSLMRQQETQYF.

There are a few counts of this clone. A much larger clone differs by one base, so this may be a read error. This same CDR3 is encoded by further DNA sequences in the sample. This chain uses TRBV29-1 with TRBJ1-2, with no clear D. Between the trimmed V and J ends, which lost 0 bases and 6 bases, there was a span of 2 bases. In germline, CDR1 is SQVTM, CDR2 ANQGSEA. The CDR3 length is 10 residues. Here the CDR3 DNA reads TGCAGCGTTGAAGAAAATGGCTACACCTTC. Protein product: CSVEENGYTF.

The chain joins TRBV5-6 to TRBJ2-1; the D call may be TRBD1 or TRBD2 (5 bases each). This CDR3 is built from 15 residues. The V end was cut by 0 bases, the J end by 4 bases, with 11 bases between. Germline V gene sequence: CDR1 SGHDT, CDR2 YYEEEE. Written as DNA, the CDR3 is TGTGCCAGCAGCTTGGGGGGGACGGCTTACAATGAGCAGTTCTTC. The encoded protein is CASSLGGTAYNEQFF.

The sample holds one count of this clone. This chain connects TRBV19 to TRBJ2-7; 11 bases map to TRBD1. Germline loops: CDR1 LNHDA, CDR2 SQIVND (reference sequence). The CDR3 sequence is 15 residues long. V lost 6 bases and J lost 4; bases outside the gene matches: 8. The CDR3 DNA reads as TGTGCCAGTAGGACCTCCGGACAGGGGGCTTACGAGCAGTACTTC. Translation: CASRTSGQGAYEQYF.

The V call is TRBV19, the J call TRBJ2-7, with TRBD1 matching over 7 bases. CDR1 is LNHDA, CDR2 SQIVND, per germline (reference sequence). The CDR3 has 12 residues. J lost 2 bases, V lost 5 bases, and 0 bases had no gene match. This CDR3 reads CASSGTAYEQYF. The CDR3 DNA follows: TGTGCCAGTAGTGGGACAGCCTACGAGCAGTACTTC.

About this clone itself: The sample contains more than one DNA sequence encoding this CDR3. The V and J genes are TRBV2 and TRBJ2-7, with no clear D. Trimming cost V 5 bases and J 3 bases, with 8 bases left between them. The CDR3 has 12 amino acids. Germline CDR1 reads SNHLY; CDR2 reads FYNNEI. CDR3: CASSRTGYEQYF. CDR3 coding DNA: TGTGCCAGCAGTAGGACGGGCTACGAGCAGTACTTC.